Listed here are 28 T cell receptor beta chains from one sample, sequenced in a study of blood T cell repertoires in COVID-19. Here immunoSEQ multiplex PCR was the method, and the copy in TCRdb shows in-frame clones only, minus some. The profile covers 250,000 to 400,000 clones, with about 87% appearing a single time and approximately 1.6% taken by the ten largest. The source material was peripheral blood. These receptors were obtained from a woman aged 25 to 39 with COVID-19, enrolled during active disease.

About this clone: The same CDR3 is also encoded by other DNA sequences in this sample. The CDR3 DNA reads TGTGCCAGCAGCGTAGGGGGCGGAGGGGAGACCCAGTACTTC. It is translated as CASSVGGGGETQYF. The gene calls are TRBV9 and TRBJ2-5, with D maybe TRBD2 (6 bases). Between the trimmed V and J ends, which lost 0 bases and 5 bases, there was a span of 11 bases. The CDR3 length is 14 residues. CDR1 is SGDLS, CDR2 YYNGEE, per germline.

The CDR3 DNA is TGTGCCAGCAGCTGGACGGTAGCGGGGGGTGGGACAGATACGCAGTATTTT. Its protein product is CASSWTVAGGGTDTQYF. The chain recombines TRBV5-4 with TRBJ2-3, with 10 bases aligning to TRBD2. V trimming: 3 bases; J trimming: 3 bases; junction bases outside the gene matches: 10. The germline CDR1 and CDR2 sequences are SGHNT and YYREEE (reference sequence). The CDR3 length is 17 residues.

This clone was found once. The V gene is TRBV27, the J gene TRBJ1-1, with a weak D call TRBD1 (5 bases). CDR1 is MNHEY, CDR2 SMNVEV, per germline (reference sequence). This CDR3 has 13 residues. V lost 7 bases and J 0 bases, leaving 9 bases between the germline ends. CDR3 DNA sequence: TGTGCCAGCAAGAACAGGTTGAACACTGAAGCTTTCTTT. Translation: CASKNRLNTEAFF.

The chain recombines TRBV5-6 with TRBJ1-2; 10 bases map to TRBD1. Germline V gene lookup returns CDR1 SGHDT and CDR2 YYEEEE. J was trimmed by 6 bases and V by 2 bases; bases with no gene match: 7. This CDR3 has 15 residues. The CDR3 loop is CASSFAGTGVHGYTF. CDR3 nucleotides: TGTGCCAGCAGCTTTGCCGGGACAGGGGTACATGGCTACACCTTC.

This chain connects TRBV19 to TRBJ2-1; 9 nucleotides match TRBD1. From germline, CDR1 is LNHDA and CDR2 SQIVND (reference sequence). This CDR3 has 16 amino acids. V lost 8 bases to trimming and J lost 2 bases; unmatched junction nucleotides: 10. The CDR3 bases are TGTGCCAGTGGAAAACAGGGGGCACCGACCTACAATGAGCAGTTCTTC. Translated, it gives CASGKQGAPTYNEQFF.

The chain recombines TRBV5-5 with TRBJ1-1, with D unclear. V lost 5 bases, J lost 11 bases, and 19 bases lay in between. From germline, CDR1 is SGHKS and CDR2 YYEKEE (reference sequence). The CDR3 spans 13 residues. In DNA form, the CDR3 reads TGTGCCAGCAGTTCCTCAGGTACTTCACGTGCTTTCTTT. Amino acid sequence: CASSSSGTSRAFF.

The chain employs TRBV5-5 and TRBJ1-2; 11 bases map to TRBD1. The CDR3 has 16 residues. After removal of 0 bases from V and 2 bases from J, the junction contained 3 bases not matched to a gene. The V gene's germline CDR1 is SGHKS and CDR2 YYEKEE (reference sequence). CDR3 amino acids: CASSLGTGGLNYGYTF. As DNA, the CDR3 is TGTGCCAGCAGCTTGGGGACAGGGGGCTTGAACTATGGCTACACCTTC.

The genes are TRBV10-3 and TRBJ1-2; D is ambiguous. Germline V gene lookup returns CDR1 ENHRY and CDR2 SYGVKD. There are 13 residues in the CDR3. Trimming left V 2 bases short and J 8 bases short, with 12 bases between. This CDR3 is CAISEGPIEGYTF. As DNA, the CDR3 is TGTGCCATCAGTGAGGGGCCCATAGAAGGCTACACCTTC.

The chain has TRBV5-6 and TRBJ1-1, with D unclear. This CDR3 is 17 amino acids long. Looked up from germline, CDR1 is SGHDT and CDR2 is YYEEEE. Trimming cost V 2 bases and J 0 bases, with 17 bases left between them. CDR3 bases: TGTGCCAGCAGCTTAGTTCGCGGGGATATCATGAACACTGAAGCTTTCTTT. This encodes CASSLVRGDIMNTEAFF.

In the case of this clone: This same CDR3 is encoded by further DNA sequences in the sample. The chain couples TRBV4-1 to TRBJ1-1, with TRBD1 matching over 8 bases. CDR1 and CDR2 (germline): MGHRA, YSYEKL. This CDR3 comprises 14 residues. Trimming took 0 bases from V and 4 from J; bases not matched to a gene: 1. In nucleotides, the CDR3 is TGCGCCAGCAGCCAAGACGACAGGGGCACTGAAGCTTTCTTT. Protein sequence: CASSQDDRGTEAFF.

The chain employs TRBV5-1 and TRBJ1-1; a possible D gene is TRBD1 (5 bases). Germline lookup yields CDR1 SGHRS and CDR2 YFSETQ. The CDR3 is 16 residues long. Trimming stripped 1 base from V and 6 bases from J, with 19 bases between. The CDR3 loop is CASSLSAGSLGAEAFF. For the CDR3, the DNA is TGCGCCAGCAGCTTGTCGGCAGGGTCTCTTGGAGCTGAAGCTTTCTTT.

This chain uses TRBV19 with TRBJ1-3; D ambiguous. This CDR3 region has 15 residues. Per germline, CDR1 LNHDA and CDR2 SQIVND (reference sequence). V was trimmed by 0 bases and J by 0 bases, leaving 6 bases between them. The CDR3 loop reads CASSIDISSGNTIYF. Written as DNA, the CDR3 is TGTGCCAGTAGTATAGATATTAGCTCTGGAAACACCATATATTTT.

This chain joins TRBV19 and TRBJ2-7; TRBD1 is a possible D gene (5 bases). Germline CDR1 reads LNHDA; CDR2 reads SQIVND (reference sequence). The CDR3 sequence is 13 residues long. Trimming stripped 6 bases from V and 0 bases from J, with 9 bases between. The CDR3 loop is CASRPGYSYEQYF. As DNA, the CDR3 is TGTGCCAGTAGGCCAGGGTACTCCTACGAGCAGTACTTC. Full variable domain (outside the CDR3, taken from reference TRBV19 and TRBJ2-7): DGGITQSPKYLFRKEGQNVTLSCEQNLNHDAMYWYRQDPGQGLRLIYYSQIVNDFQKGDIAEGYSVSREKKESFPLTVTSAQKNPTAFYLCASRPGYSYEQYFGPGTRLTVT.

The chain has TRBV27 and TRBJ2-2; TRBD2 aligns across 8 bases. V lost 3 bases to trimming and J lost 7 bases; unmatched junction nucleotides: 7. The CDR3 spans 15 residues. Looked up from germline, CDR1 is MNHEY and CDR2 is SMNVEV (reference sequence). CDR3 loop: CASSFRAGGHGELFF. The CDR3 region has the DNA TGTGCCAGCAGTTTTAGGGCGGGGGGTCACGGGGAGCTGTTTTTT.

The chain is built from TRBV27 and TRBJ2-3; possibly TRBD1 for D (5 bases). The V end lost 2 bases, the J end lost 2 bases, and 11 bases lay between the germline ends. Germline V gene sequence: CDR1 MNHEY, CDR2 SMNVEV (reference sequence). This CDR3 has 15 residues. The CDR3 sequence: CASSLTVTVTDTQYF. CDR3 nucleotide sequence: TGTGCCAGCAGTTTAACCGTGACAGTCACAGATACGCAGTATTTT.

The table lists this clone with a count of one. The chain employs TRBV15 and TRBJ1-2; 7 bases agree with TRBD1. Germline CDR1 and CDR2: LNHNV and YYDKDF (reference sequence). Unmatched junction bases numbered 6, after V lost 1 base and J lost 4 bases. This CDR3 contains 15 residues. CDR3 residues: CATSRARQGAYGYTF. In DNA form, the CDR3 reads TGTGCCACCAGCAGAGCCAGACAGGGAGCCTATGGCTACACCTTC.

The CDR3 bases are TGTGCCAGCAGACAGGGCGGCGGAGGCTACACCTTC. It yields the protein CASRQGGGGYTF. The chain employs TRBV28 and TRBJ1-2; D perhaps matches TRBD1 (6 bases). Per germline, CDR1 MDHEN and CDR2 SYDVKM. Between the trimmed V and J ends, which lost 6 bases and 8 bases, there was a span of 13 bases. The length of the CDR3 is 12 residues.

V is TRBV5-1 and J is TRBJ2-2, with TRBD2 matching over 7 bases. V shed 0 bases, J shed 1 base, and the junction held 6 bases outside the gene matches. The CDR3 has 17 residues. Germline values: CDR1 SGHRS, CDR2 YFSETQ. CDR3 sequence reads: CASSLGAGIRNTGELFF. CDR3 DNA sequence: TGCGCCAGCAGCTTGGGAGCGGGGATACGGAACACCGGGGAGCTGTTTTTT.

The chain links TRBV7-2 to TRBJ1-1; D may be TRBD1 (5 bases). Trimming cost V 5 bases and J 1 base, with 11 bases left between them. Per germline, CDR1 SGHTA and CDR2 FQGNSA. The CDR3 has 14 amino acids. DNA for the CDR3: TGTGCCAGCAGCCCCAGGGAGGGGAACACTGAAGCTTTCTTT. This sequence encodes CASSPREGNTEAFF.

This clone has a handful of counts. This sample also contains other DNA sequences that code for the same CDR3. The rearrangement joins TRBV15 to TRBJ1-2; the D gene is possibly TRBD1 (5 bases). This CDR3 has 12 residues. Trimming stripped 0 bases from V and 7 bases from J, with 6 bases between. Per germline, CDR1 LNHNV and CDR2 YYDKDF (reference sequence). CDR3 DNA sequence: TGTGCCACCAGCAGAGATCAGGGTGGCTACACCTTC. This sequence encodes CATSRDQGGYTF.

The V and J genes are TRBV4-1 and TRBJ2-3, with 8 bases fitting TRBD2. The junction had 8 bases not matched to a gene; V was cut back by 0 bases and J by 0 bases. Germline CDR1 reads MGHRA; CDR2 reads YSYEKL. The CDR3 runs 18 residues. In DNA, the CDR3 is TGCGCCAGCAGCCAAGAATTTCGGGGGGGCCTTAGCACAGATACGCAGTATTTT. It codes for CASSQEFRGGLSTDTQYF.

The chain is built from TRBV7-9 and TRBJ2-7; tentative D call: TRBD1 (5 bases). CDR1 is SEHNR and CDR2 is FQNEAQ in the germline V gene (reference sequence). The V gene lost 5 bases and the J gene lost 4 bases, with 9 bases spanning the gap. The CDR3 consists of 12 residues. The CDR3 DNA sequence: TGTGCCAGCAGCCACAACAGGTACGAGCAGTACTTC. Its translation: CASSHNRYEQYF.

The chain recombines TRBV11-3 with TRBJ2-7; D is unresolved. Germline V lookup: CDR1 SGHNT, CDR2 YENEEA. The CDR3 is 14 residues long. V was shortened by 1 base and J by 3 bases, with 10 bases between the two germline ends. In DNA form, the CDR3 reads TGTGCCAGCAGCTTAGGCGGAGTCAACTACGAGCAGTACTTC. It codes for CASSLGGVNYEQYF.

This clone was found a few times. This chain uses TRBV19 with TRBJ1-2; 7 bases map to TRBD1. There are 15 residues in the CDR3. V dropped 5 bases and J dropped 4; count of bases not matched to a gene: 10. Germline values: CDR1 LNHDA, CDR2 SQIVND (reference sequence). The CDR3 nucleotides read TGTGCCAGTAGTGCGACAGGGAGAGCCCTCTATGGCTACACCTTC. Translating gives CASSATGRALYGYTF.

J is TRBJ1-6 and V is TRBV7-9, with 9 positions matching TRBD1. J lost 6 bases, V lost 0 bases, and 3 bases had no gene match. CDR3 length: 16 amino acids. In germline, CDR1 is SEHNR, CDR2 FQNEAQ (reference sequence). The CDR3 DNA is TGTGCCAGCAGCTTAGCGACGGGACAGGGTAATTCACCCCTCCACTTT. This gives the protein CASSLATGQGNSPLHF.

The chain has TRBV11-2 and TRBJ1-4; D is unresolved. The CDR3 length is 15 residues. The germline V gene encodes CDR1 SGHAT and CDR2 FQNNGV. Trimming removed 1 base from V and 7 bases from J, with 13 bases in between. CDR3 in amino acids: CASSLVSKPGEKLFF. CDR3 nucleotide sequence: TGTGCCAGCAGCTTAGTGTCCAAACCGGGTGAAAAACTGTTTTTT.

The chain has TRBV5-1 and TRBJ1-1; 10 positions match TRBD1. V lost 0 bases, J lost 0 bases, and 14 bases stayed unmatched. The germline V gene encodes CDR1 SGHRS and CDR2 YFSETQ. The CDR3 totals 20 residues. CDR3 nucleotides: TGCGCCAGCAGCTTGGCCTTTTCACGGACAGGGGGTCTGATGAACACTGAAGCTTTCTTT. This encodes CASSLAFSRTGGLMNTEAFF.

Concerning this clone: Other DNA sequences in the same sample also yield this CDR3. The J gene is TRBJ1-1, the V gene TRBV19, with D maybe TRBD1 (5 bases). CDR3 length: 15 residues. Germline V gene sequence: CDR1 LNHDA, CDR2 SQIVND (reference sequence). V shed 2 bases and J shed 4 bases, with 14 bases lying between them. The CDR3 region has the DNA TGTGCCAGTAGTATATCTGGGGGACTGGGCACTGAAGCTTTCTTT. Its translation is CASSISGGLGTEAFF.